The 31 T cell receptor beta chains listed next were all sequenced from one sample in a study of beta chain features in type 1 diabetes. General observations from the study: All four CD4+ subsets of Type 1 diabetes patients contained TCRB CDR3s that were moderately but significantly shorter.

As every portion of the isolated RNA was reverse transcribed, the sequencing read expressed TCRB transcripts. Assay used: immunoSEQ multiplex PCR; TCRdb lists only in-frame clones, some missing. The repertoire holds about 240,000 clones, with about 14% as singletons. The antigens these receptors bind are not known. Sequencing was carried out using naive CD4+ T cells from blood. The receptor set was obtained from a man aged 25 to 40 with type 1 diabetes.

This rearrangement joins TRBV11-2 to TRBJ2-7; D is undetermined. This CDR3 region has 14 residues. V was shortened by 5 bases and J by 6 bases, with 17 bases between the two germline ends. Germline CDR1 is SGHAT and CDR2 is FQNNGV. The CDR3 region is CASSPYYALLEQYF. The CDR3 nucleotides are TGTGCCAGCAGCCCCTACTATGCCCTACTCGAGCAGTACTTC.

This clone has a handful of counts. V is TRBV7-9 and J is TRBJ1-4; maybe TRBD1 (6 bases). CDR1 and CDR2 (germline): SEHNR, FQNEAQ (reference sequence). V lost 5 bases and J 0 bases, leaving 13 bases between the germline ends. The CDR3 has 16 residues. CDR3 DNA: TGTGCCAGCAGCGCGTGGACAGCATCAACTAATGAAAAACTGTTTTTT. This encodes CASSAWTASTNEKLFF.

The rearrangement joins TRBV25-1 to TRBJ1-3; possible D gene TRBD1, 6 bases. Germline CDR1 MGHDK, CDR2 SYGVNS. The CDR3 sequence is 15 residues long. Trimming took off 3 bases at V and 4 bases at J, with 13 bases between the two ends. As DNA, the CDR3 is TGTGCCAGCAGTGATGGACAGTTGGGGGGAAACACCATATATTTT. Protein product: CASSDGQLGGNTIYF.

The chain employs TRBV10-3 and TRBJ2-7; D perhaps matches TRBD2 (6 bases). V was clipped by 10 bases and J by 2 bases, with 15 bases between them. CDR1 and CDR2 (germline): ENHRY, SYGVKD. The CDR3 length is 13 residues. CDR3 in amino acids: CANSEAGAYEQYF. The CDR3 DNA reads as TGTGCCAACTCGGAAGCGGGCGCCTACGAGCAGTACTTC.

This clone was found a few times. The CDR3 loop reads CASSSGPGGYTF. The CDR3 nucleotides read TGTGCCAGCAGCTCCGGACCGGGGGGGTACACCTTC. The gene calls are TRBV7-9 and TRBJ1-2; possible D gene TRBD1, 5 bases. This CDR3 has 12 amino acids. Trimming removed 4 bases at V and 11 bases at J, with 14 bases between. The germline CDR1 and CDR2 sequences are SEHNR and FQNEAQ (reference sequence).

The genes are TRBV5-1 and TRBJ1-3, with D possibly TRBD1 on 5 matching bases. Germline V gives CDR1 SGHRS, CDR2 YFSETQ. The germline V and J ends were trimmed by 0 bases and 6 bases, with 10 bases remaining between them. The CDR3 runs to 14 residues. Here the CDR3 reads CASSLETAANTIYF. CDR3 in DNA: TGCGCCAGCAGCTTGGAGACAGCAGCAAACACCATATATTTT.

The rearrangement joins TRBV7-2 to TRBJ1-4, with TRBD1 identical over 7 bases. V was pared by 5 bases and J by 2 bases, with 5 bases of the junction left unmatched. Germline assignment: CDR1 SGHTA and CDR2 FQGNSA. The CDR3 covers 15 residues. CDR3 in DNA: TGTGCCAGCAGCCGACAGGGTGGCACTAATGAAAAACTGTTTTTT. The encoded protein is CASSRQGGTNEKLFF.

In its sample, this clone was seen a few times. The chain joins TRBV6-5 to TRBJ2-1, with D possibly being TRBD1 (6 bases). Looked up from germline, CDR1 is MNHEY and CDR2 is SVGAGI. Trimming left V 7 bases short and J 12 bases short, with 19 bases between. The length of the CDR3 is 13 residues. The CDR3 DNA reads TGTGCCAGCACTACACTGGCCGGGACATGGCAGTTCTTC. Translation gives CASTTLAGTWQFF.

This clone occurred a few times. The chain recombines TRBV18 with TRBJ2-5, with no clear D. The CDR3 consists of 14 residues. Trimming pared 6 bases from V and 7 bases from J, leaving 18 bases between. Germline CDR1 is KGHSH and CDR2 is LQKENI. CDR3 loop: CASSLGSDLGTQYF. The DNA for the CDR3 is TGTGCCAGCTCCCTCGGGTCTGACCTCGGGACCCAGTACTTC.

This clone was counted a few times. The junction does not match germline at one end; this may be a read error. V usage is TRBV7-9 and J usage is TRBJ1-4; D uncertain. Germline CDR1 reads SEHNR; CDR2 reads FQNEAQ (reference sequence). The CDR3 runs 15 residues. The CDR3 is CSSSLGRKTNEKLFF. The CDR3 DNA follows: TGTTCCAGCAGCTTAGGGCGGAAAACTAATGAAAAACTGTTTTTT.

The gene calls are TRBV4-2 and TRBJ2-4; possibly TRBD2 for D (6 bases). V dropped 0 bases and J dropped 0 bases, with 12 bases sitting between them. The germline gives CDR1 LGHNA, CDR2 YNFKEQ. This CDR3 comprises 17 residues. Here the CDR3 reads CASSQDFGGIAKNIQYF. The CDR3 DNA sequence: TGTGCCAGCAGCCAAGATTTTGGGGGGATAGCCAAAAACATTCAGTACTTC.

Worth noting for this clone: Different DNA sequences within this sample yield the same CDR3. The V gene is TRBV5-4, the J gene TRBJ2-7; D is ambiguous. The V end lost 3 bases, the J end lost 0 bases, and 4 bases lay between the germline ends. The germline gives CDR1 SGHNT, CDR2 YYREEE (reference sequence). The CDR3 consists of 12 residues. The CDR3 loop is CASSSSSYEQYF. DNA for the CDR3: TGTGCCAGCAGCTCGAGCTCCTACGAGCAGTACTTC.

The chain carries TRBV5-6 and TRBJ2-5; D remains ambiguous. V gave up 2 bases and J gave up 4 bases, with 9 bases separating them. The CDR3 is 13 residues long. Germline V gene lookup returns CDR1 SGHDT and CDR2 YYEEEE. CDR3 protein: CASSLSTRETQYF. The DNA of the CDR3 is TGTGCCAGCAGCTTATCAACGAGAGAGACCCAGTACTTC.

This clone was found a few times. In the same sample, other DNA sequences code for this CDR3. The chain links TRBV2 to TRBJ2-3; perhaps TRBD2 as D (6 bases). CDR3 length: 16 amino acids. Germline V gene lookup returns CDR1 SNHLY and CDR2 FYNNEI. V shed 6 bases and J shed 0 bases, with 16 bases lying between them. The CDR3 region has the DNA TGTGCCAGCAGCGCAACTAGCCACCCTAGCACAGATACGCAGTATTTT. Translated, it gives CASSATSHPSTDTQYF.

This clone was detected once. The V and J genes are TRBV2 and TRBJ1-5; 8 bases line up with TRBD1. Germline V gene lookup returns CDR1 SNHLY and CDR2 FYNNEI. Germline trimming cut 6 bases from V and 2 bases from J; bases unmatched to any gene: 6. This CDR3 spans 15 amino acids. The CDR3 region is CASRGQGDRNQPQHF. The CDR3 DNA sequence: TGTGCCAGCAGAGGACAGGGAGACCGCAATCAGCCCCAGCATTTT.

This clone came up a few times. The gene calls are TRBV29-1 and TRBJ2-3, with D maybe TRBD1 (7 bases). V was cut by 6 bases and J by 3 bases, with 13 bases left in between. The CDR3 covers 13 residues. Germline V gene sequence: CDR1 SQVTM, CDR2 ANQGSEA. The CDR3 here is CSVQTGRTDTQYF. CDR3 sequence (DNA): TGCAGCGTCCAGACAGGGAGGACAGATACGCAGTATTTT.

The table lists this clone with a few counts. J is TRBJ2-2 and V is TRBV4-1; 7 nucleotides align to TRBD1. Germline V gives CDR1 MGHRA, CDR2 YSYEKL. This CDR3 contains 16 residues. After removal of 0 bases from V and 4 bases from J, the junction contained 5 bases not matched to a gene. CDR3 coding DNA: TGCGCCAGCAGCCAAGATCCAGGGGGTGGCACCGGGGAGCTGTTTTTT. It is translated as CASSQDPGGGTGELFF.

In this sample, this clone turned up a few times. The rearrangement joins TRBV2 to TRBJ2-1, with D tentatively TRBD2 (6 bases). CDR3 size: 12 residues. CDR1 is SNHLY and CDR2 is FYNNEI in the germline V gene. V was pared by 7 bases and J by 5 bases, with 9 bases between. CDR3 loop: CASILADNEQFF. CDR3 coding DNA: TGTGCCAGCATACTAGCTGACAATGAGCAGTTCTTC.

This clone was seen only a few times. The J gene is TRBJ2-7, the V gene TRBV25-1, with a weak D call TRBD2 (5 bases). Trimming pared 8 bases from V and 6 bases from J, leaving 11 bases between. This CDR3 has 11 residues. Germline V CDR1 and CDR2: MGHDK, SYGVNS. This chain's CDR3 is CASGLSGEQYF. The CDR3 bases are TGTGCCAGCGGACTGTCTGGCGAGCAGTACTTC.

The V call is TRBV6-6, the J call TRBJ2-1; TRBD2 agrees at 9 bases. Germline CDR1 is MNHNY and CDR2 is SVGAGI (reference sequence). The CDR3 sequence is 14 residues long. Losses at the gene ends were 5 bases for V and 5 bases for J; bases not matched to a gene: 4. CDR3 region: CASSVLAGNNEQFF. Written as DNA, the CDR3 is TGTGCCAGCAGTGTTCTAGCGGGGAACAATGAGCAGTTCTTC.

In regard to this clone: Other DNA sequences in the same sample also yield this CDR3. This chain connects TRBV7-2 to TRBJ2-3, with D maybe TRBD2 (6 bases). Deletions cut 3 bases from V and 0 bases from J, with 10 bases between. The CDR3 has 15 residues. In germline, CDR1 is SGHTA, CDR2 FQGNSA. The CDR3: CASSLGGTSTDTQYF. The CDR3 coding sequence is TGTGCCAGCAGCTTGGGCGGGACTAGCACAGATACGCAGTATTTT.

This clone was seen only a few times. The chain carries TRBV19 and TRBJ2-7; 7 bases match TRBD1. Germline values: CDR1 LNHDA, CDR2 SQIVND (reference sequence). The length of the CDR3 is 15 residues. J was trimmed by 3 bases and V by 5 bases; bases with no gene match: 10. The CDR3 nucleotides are TGTGCCAGTAGTCCCAGGGCAGGGGGATTCTACGAGCAGTACTTC. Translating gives CASSPRAGGFYEQYF.

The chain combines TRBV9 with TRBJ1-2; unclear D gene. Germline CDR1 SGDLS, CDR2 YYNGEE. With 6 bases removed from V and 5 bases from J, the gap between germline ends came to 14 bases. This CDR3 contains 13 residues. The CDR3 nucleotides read TGTGCCAGCAAGGGAGCAGATGAATATGGCTACACCTTC. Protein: CASKGADEYGYTF.

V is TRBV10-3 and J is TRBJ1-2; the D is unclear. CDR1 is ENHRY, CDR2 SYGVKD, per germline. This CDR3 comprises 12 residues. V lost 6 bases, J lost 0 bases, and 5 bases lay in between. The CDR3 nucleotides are TGTGCCATCAGCGGAGCTAACTATGGCTACACCTTC. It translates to CAISGANYGYTF.

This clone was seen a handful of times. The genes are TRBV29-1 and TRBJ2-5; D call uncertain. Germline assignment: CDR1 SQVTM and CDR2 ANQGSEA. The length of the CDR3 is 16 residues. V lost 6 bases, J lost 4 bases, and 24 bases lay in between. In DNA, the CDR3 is TGCAGCGTACAAGATTACCCACCGGAGACGGGAGAGACCCAGTACTTC. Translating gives CSVQDYPPETGETQYF.

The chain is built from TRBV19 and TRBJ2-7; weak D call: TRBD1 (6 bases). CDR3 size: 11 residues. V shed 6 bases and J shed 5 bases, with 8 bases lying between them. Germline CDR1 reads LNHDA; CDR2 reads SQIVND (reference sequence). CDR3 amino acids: CASRQGNEQYF. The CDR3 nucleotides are TGTGCCAGTAGACAGGGAAACGAGCAGTACTTC.

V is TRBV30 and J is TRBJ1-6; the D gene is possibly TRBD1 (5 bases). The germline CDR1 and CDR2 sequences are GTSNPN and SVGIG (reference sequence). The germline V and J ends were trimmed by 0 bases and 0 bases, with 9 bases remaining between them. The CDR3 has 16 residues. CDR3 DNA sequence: TGTGCCTGGAGTGTACGGGGGAGCTCCTATAATTCACCCCTCCACTTT. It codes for CAWSVRGSSYNSPLHF.

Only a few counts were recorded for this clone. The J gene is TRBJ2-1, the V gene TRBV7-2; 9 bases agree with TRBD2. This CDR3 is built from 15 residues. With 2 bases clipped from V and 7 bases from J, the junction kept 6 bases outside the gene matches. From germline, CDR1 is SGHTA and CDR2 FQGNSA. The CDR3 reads CASSLSLAGKNEQFF. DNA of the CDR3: TGTGCCAGCAGCTTAAGCCTAGCGGGAAAGAATGAGCAGTTCTTC.

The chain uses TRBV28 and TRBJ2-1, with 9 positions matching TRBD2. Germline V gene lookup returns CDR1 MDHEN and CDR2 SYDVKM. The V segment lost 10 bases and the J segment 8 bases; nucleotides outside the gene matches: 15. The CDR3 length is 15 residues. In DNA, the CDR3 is TGTGCCACCCTTGAGTTGCGGGGGGGGAGTCATGAGCAGTTCTTC. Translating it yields CATLELRGGSHEQFF. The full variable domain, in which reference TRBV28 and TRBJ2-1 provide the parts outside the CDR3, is DVKVTQSSRYLVKRTGEKVFLECVQDMDHENMFWYRQDPGLGLRLIYFSYDVKMKEKGDIPEGYSVSREKKERFSLILESASTNQTSMYLCATLELRGGSHEQFFGPGTRLTVL.

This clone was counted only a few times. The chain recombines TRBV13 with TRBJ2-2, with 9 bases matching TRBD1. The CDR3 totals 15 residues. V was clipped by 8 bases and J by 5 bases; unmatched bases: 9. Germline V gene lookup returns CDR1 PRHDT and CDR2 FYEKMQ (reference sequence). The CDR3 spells CASGKTGGRTGELFF. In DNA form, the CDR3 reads TGTGCCAGCGGCAAGACAGGGGGTCGAACCGGGGAGCTGTTTTTT.

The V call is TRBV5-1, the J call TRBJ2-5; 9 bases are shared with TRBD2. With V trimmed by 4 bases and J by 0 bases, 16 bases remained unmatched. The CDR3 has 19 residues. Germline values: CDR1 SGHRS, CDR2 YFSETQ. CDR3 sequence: CASSPGASGINRYQETQYF. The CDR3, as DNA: TGCGCCAGCAGCCCAGGCGCTAGCGGGATTAATCGATACCAAGAGACCCAGTACTTC.